This T cell receptor beta chain was captured by sequencing in a study of blood T cell repertoires in COVID-19 (dated by TCRdb to 2020 to 2022). Regarding the research as a whole: Collaborator samples came from the United States, Italy and Spain and covered acute and convalescent phases of COVID-19. The prospective study material was composed of cDNA or gDNA derived from T cells, B-cell-depleted T cells, or PBMCs. Subjects who had been exposed to COVID-19, were actively infected with it, or had recovered from it provided the deeply sampled blood TCRbeta repertoires that made up the dataset. The repertoires were released in a freely available public database meant as a resource for research on the immune response to SARS-CoV-2. Samples were obtained from the ongoing ImmuneRACE study (first 160 participants) and from over a thousand subjects provided by 6 global collaborators. The sample metadata nearly always contained a de-identified subject ID, COVID-19 status, age in years and sex. Where HLA class I and class II types were available, the types were taken from metadata supplied by the sample provider, not from assay-based typing. The paper's findings and limits, for the study overall: The quantity of clinical and demographic metadata differed by source and by participant and was supplied without curation.

TCRbeta CDR3 regions were amplified from genomic DNA by means of the immunoSEQ Assay, a bias-controlled multiplex PCR. The authors' analysis ran thus. Nucleated cell counts per sample were estimated from amplification of reference gene primers within the assay. To quantify the absolute abundance of each unique TCRbeta CDR3 rearrangement, sequence reads were collapsed and filtered. Productive Simpson clonality was computed per sample as the square root of Simpson's diversity index over productive rearrangements. TCRdb stores this immuneACCESS table with in-frame sequences only. Part of the clones is absent; in the studies checked, under half of the shortfall reflects unresolved V genes, and no reason is known for the rest. The D gene and trimming were derived from the DNA, and the V and J assignments and clone size from that table. For this sample the table gives approximately 94,000 clones, of which around four fifths were detected only once. The leading ten clones occupy over 10% of the sample.

Regarding this clone: It has no known antigen specificity. Base qualities are not provided; no much larger clone lies one nucleotide away.

A distance of 12 bases separates the germline ends of V and J, which lose 3 bases and 2 bases respectively. The CDR3, from cysteine to phenylalanine, totals 15 residues. Only the CDR3 portion is preserved as DNA: 45 bases, with reading frame beginning at the first base. For CDR1 and CDR2, the germline V gene lists SGHTA and FQGNSA. Each collaborating institution followed its own protocols to collect whole blood in K2EDTA tubes. For TCRbeta analysis, collaborator samples were shipped as frozen whole blood, as isolated PBMCs, or as DNA extracted from either sample type. The receptor's source is a woman in her 70s with acute or convalescent COVID-19. Source material: peripheral blood. The chain uses TRBV7-2 and TRBJ2-3; possibly the D gene is TRBD2, per 6 matching bases. Read as DNA, the sequence is TGTGCCAGCAGCTTCGGCGGGGTGATCACAGATACGCAGTATTTT. This sequence encodes CASSFGGVITDTQYF. This CDR3, with the reference TRBV7-2 and TRBJ2-3 proteins standing in past its ends, gives the full variable domain GAGVSQSPSNKVTEKGKDVELRCDPISGHTALYWYRQSLGQGLEFLIYFQGNSAPDKSGLPSDRFSAERTGGSVSTLTIQRTQQEDSAVYLCASSFGGVITDTQYFGPGTRLTVL.